One and the same sample provided the 27 T cell receptor beta chains below, sequenced in a study of blood T cell repertoires in COVID-19. Using immunoSEQ multiplex PCR, the repertoire was profiled, and TCRdb retains in-frame clones only, with some absent. The sample has about 230,000 clones, around 85% seen once. Sequenced material: peripheral blood. The receptors derive from a man aged 50 to 59 with COVID-19, enrolled during active disease.

This clone is a singleton in its sample. The chain carries TRBV30 and TRBJ2-5; no definite D call. From germline, CDR1 is GTSNPN and CDR2 SVGIG (reference sequence). The CDR3 length is 13 residues. Trimming pared 0 bases from V and 5 bases from J, leaving 10 bases between. CDR3 amino acids: CAWSVDRRETQYF. The CDR3 coding sequence is TGTGCCTGGAGTGTAGATCGGCGGGAGACCCAGTACTTC.

The chain uses TRBV1 and TRBJ1-6; the DNA was not used to check the table's D call, TRBD1. TRBV1 is deemed a pseudogene. This CDR3 has 16 residues. The chain's CDR3 is CTSSQALQGNNSPLHF. In DNA, the CDR3 is TGCACCAGCAGCCAGGCCCTACAGGGAAATAATTCACCCCTCCACTTT.

This clone was recorded once. The rearrangement joins TRBV6-2 or TRBV6-3 to TRBJ1-2; no reliable D call. This CDR3 has 12 residues. The germline CDR1 and CDR2 sequences are MNHEY and SVGEGT. V was trimmed by 5 bases and J by 6 bases, leaving 10 bases between them. The CDR3: CASSSTRDGYTF. In DNA, the CDR3 is TGTGCCAGCAGTAGTACTCGGGATGGCTACACCTTC.

J is TRBJ2-7 and V is TRBV6-5; TRBD1 aligns across 7 bases. Germline CDR1 reads MNHEY; CDR2 reads SVGAGI. Losses at the gene ends were 5 bases for V and 3 bases for J; bases not matched to a gene: 10. The CDR3 is made up of 15 amino acids. The CDR3 here is CASSPRRTGYYEQYF. In nucleotides, the CDR3 is TGTGCCAGCAGTCCACGACGGACAGGATACTACGAGCAGTACTTC.

In this sample, this clone turned up once. The chain links TRBV29-1 to TRBJ2-1, with D unresolved. The CDR3 covers 16 residues. The V end was cut by 6 bases, the J end by 4 bases, with 22 bases between. Germline CDR1 SQVTM, CDR2 ANQGSEA. CDR3 in DNA: TGCAGCGTCCCTCCCGACCAAGACAAGATTTACAATGAGCAGTTCTTC. This translates into CSVPPDQDKIYNEQFF.

The genes are TRBV5-4 and TRBJ2-5; 12 bases are shared with TRBD2. V shed 3 bases and J 4 bases; nucleotides not matched to a gene: 10. This CDR3 is built from 17 residues. Germline CDR1 is SGHNT and CDR2 is YYREEE (reference sequence). The CDR3 DNA follows: TGTGCCAGCAGCTCCCGGTTGGCTAGCGGGGGGGCAGAGACCCAGTACTTC. Its protein is CASSSRLASGGAETQYF.

This clone was detected only once. CDR3 nucleotide sequence: TGTGCCAGCAGACTAGCGGGTACTAGCGAGCAGTACTTC. Translating it yields CASRLAGTSEQYF. This chain connects TRBV19 to TRBJ2-7; 10 bases fit TRBD2. With 9 bases clipped from V and 6 bases from J, the junction kept 8 bases outside the gene matches. This CDR3 has 13 amino acids. Germline CDR1 and CDR2: LNHDA and SQIVND (reference sequence).

This chain uses TRBV5-8 with TRBJ1-2, with TRBD1 matching over 7 bases. V lost 4 bases to trimming and J lost 2 bases; unmatched junction nucleotides: 2. The CDR3 extends over 13 amino acids. The germline V gene has CDR1 SGHTS and CDR2 YDEGEE. CDR3 loop: CASSPGQNYGYTF. The CDR3 bases are TGTGCCAGCAGCCCGGGACAGAACTATGGCTACACCTTC.

The chain recombines TRBV7-9 with TRBJ1-1; no reliable D call. V lost 3 bases and J 4 bases, leaving 6 bases between the germline ends. The CDR3 has 12 residues. Germline V gives CDR1 SEHNR, CDR2 FQNEAQ (reference sequence). CDR3 DNA: TGTGCCAGCAGCTTTCTCCCCACTGAAGCTTTCTTT. Translating gives CASSFLPTEAFF.

The chain couples TRBV19 to TRBJ1-5; possibly TRBD1 for D (5 bases). The ends were cut back, 1 base at V and 7 bases at J, with 17 bases in the middle. Germline V CDR1 and CDR2: LNHDA, SQIVND (reference sequence). This CDR3 comprises 16 residues. The CDR3 here is CASSIGTGGRGQPQHF. CDR3 DNA sequence: TGTGCCAGTAGTATAGGTACCGGGGGACGCGGGCAGCCCCAGCATTTT. The complete variable domain, with remaining parts taken from reference TRBV19 and TRBJ1-5, reads DGGITQSPKYLFRKEGQNVTLSCEQNLNHDAMYWYRQDPGQGLRLIYYSQIVNDFQKGDIAEGYSVSREKKESFPLTVTSAQKNPTAFYLCASSIGTGGRGQPQHFGDGTRLSIL.

The genes are TRBV4-2 and TRBJ2-5; D may be TRBD2 (5 bases). Germline CDR1 is LGHNA and CDR2 is YNFKEQ. V was clipped by 1 base and J by 2 bases, with 17 bases between them. The CDR3 has 17 residues. The CDR3 nucleotides read TGTGCCAGCAGCCAAGGTGGCATCGGGATACCACAAGAGACCCAGTACTTC. This codes for CASSQGGIGIPQETQYF.

CDR3 DNA: TGCGCCAGCAGCCTTGACACCCCGCGCATTTCACCCCTCCACTTT. This gives the protein CASSLDTPRISPLHF. V and J are TRBV5-1 and TRBJ1-6; D gene ambiguous. V shed 4 bases and J shed 9 bases, with 17 bases lying between them. CDR3 length: 15 residues. Germline V gives CDR1 SGHRS, CDR2 YFSETQ.

The rearrangement links TRBV5-6 to TRBJ2-7, with TRBD2 as a possible D gene (7 bases). Trimming stripped 0 bases from V and 0 bases from J, with 13 bases between. The CDR3 covers 16 residues. Germline V gives CDR1 SGHDT, CDR2 YYEEEE. As DNA, the CDR3 is TGTGCCAGCAGCTTGGGAGGGGGACTAAGCTCCTACGAGCAGTACTTC. It encodes CASSLGGGLSSYEQYF.

The chain combines TRBV7-3 with TRBJ2-1; a weak D match, TRBD1 (6 bases). The V gene lost 4 bases and the J gene lost 8 bases, with 12 bases spanning the gap. The CDR3 covers 13 residues. Germline V lookup: CDR1 SGHTA, CDR2 FQGTGA. The CDR3 region is CASSSKQGYEQFF. CDR3 DNA: TGTGCCAGCAGCTCAAAACAGGGCTATGAGCAGTTCTTC.

V and J are TRBV5-1 and TRBJ2-1, with D possibly matching TRBD1 (6 bases). CDR1 is SGHRS and CDR2 is YFSETQ in the germline V gene. The CDR3 length is 15 residues. V was clipped by 0 bases and J by 5 bases, with 12 bases between them. Here the CDR3 DNA reads TGCGCCAGCAGCTTGGCCTTTGGACAGAACAATGAGCAGTTCTTC. Encoded protein: CASSLAFGQNNEQFF.

This clone was picked up one time. J is TRBJ1-4 and V is TRBV6-5; D not resolved. The CDR3 loop spans 15 amino acids. Trimming cost V 6 bases and J 2 bases, with 13 bases left between them. Per germline, CDR1 MNHEY and CDR2 SVGAGI. The CDR3 coding sequence is TGTGCCAGCAGGGGCCTCGGGGTTACTAATGAAAAACTGTTTTTT. It specifies CASRGLGVTNEKLFF.

The chain employs TRBV6-5 and TRBJ1-6, with 7 bases fitting TRBD1. The V gene end was trimmed by 5 bases and the J gene end by 13 bases; junction bases not matched to a gene: 8. Germline loops: CDR1 MNHEY, CDR2 SVGAGI. This CDR3 has 13 amino acids. The CDR3 reads CASSSNRGQPLHF. The CDR3 region has the DNA TGTGCCAGCAGTAGTAACAGGGGCCAGCCCCTCCACTTT.

In DNA form, the CDR3 reads TGTGCCTCGTGGACAGGAGATTCCTACGAGCAGTACTTC. The encoded protein is CASWTGDSYEQYF. This chain joins TRBV30 and TRBJ2-7, with 7 bases aligning to TRBD1. The CDR3 runs 13 residues. CDR1 is GTSNPN, CDR2 SVGIG, per germline (reference sequence). V was clipped by 7 bases and J by 1 base; unmatched bases: 7. Variable domain in full (rest from reference TRBV30 and TRBJ2-7): SQTIHQWPATLVQPVGSPLSLECTVEGTSNPNLYWYRQAAGRGLQLLFYSVGIGQISSEVPQNLSASRPQDRQFILSSKKLLLSDSGFYLCASWTGDSYEQYFGPGTRLTVT.

The rearrangement joins TRBV15 to TRBJ2-2; 9 bases agree with TRBD2. Germline CDR1 reads LNHNV; CDR2 reads YYDKDF (reference sequence). V lost 2 bases to trimming and J lost 1 base; unmatched junction nucleotides: 5. The CDR3 is 17 amino acids. DNA of the CDR3: TGTGCCACCAGCAGAAGAAAGACTAGCGGGAACACCGGGGAGCTGTTTTTT. The encoded protein is CATSRRKTSGNTGELFF.

This chain connects TRBV6-5 to TRBJ2-5; 8 bases align to TRBD2. The ends lost 2 bases at V and 5 bases at J; junction bases unmatched: 7. The CDR3 contains 15 residues. The germline V gene has CDR1 MNHEY and CDR2 SVGAGI. The DNA for the CDR3 is TGTGCCAGCAGTTACGGGACTAGGGGCCTGGAGACCCAGTACTTC. Amino acids: CASSYGTRGLETQYF.

This chain uses TRBV29-1 with TRBJ1-2; possible D gene TRBD1, 6 bases. Per germline, CDR1 SQVTM and CDR2 ANQGSEA. Deletions cut 5 bases from V and 4 bases from J, with 11 bases between. This CDR3 spans 12 amino acids. CDR3 amino acids: CSVQGLGYGYTF. The CDR3 region has the DNA TGCAGCGTTCAGGGGTTAGGCTATGGCTACACCTTC.

The chain couples TRBV2 to TRBJ2-7; weak D call: TRBD1 (6 bases). Trimming pared 6 bases from V and 1 base from J, leaving 16 bases between. This CDR3 spans 15 amino acids. Germline assignment: CDR1 SNHLY and CDR2 FYNNEI. The CDR3 loop is CASSLKTGLSYEQYF. The CDR3, as DNA: TGTGCCAGCAGCCTAAAGACAGGTCTTTCCTACGAGCAGTACTTC. Complete variable domain (other parts from reference TRBV2 and TRBJ2-7): EPEVTQTPSHQVTQMGQEVILRCVPISNHLYFYWYRQILGQKVEFLVSFYNNEISEKSEIFDDQFSVERPDGSNFTLKIRSTKLEDSAMYFCASSLKTGLSYEQYFGPGTRLTVT.

The sample holds one count of this clone. This sequence joins TRBV4-1 and TRBJ2-3; 8 bases fit TRBD2. Germline CDR1 reads MGHRA; CDR2 reads YSYEKL. CDR3 size: 18 residues. The V gene end was trimmed by 1 base and the J gene end by 2 bases; junction bases not matched to a gene: 11. The CDR3 coding sequence is TGCGCCAGCAGCCAAGGGGGAGCAAGCGGGGGCCACACAGATACGCAGTATTTT. The encoded protein is CASSQGGASGGHTDTQYF.

The chain uses TRBV3-1 (or the pseudogene TRBV3-2) and TRBJ1-6; weak D call: TRBD1 (5 bases). The CDR3 is 14 amino acids. Germline CDR1 and CDR2: LGHDT and YNNKEL (reference sequence). The ends were cut back, 4 bases at V and 10 bases at J, with 14 bases in the middle. CDR3 protein: CASSPRGADSPLHF. Here the CDR3 DNA reads TGTGCCAGCAGCCCCCGCGGGGCGGACTCACCCCTCCACTTT.

The chain is built from TRBV7-3 and TRBJ1-6; D ambiguous. There are 14 residues in the CDR3. V was trimmed by 4 bases and J by 7 bases, leaving 11 bases between them. Germline loops: CDR1 SGHTA, CDR2 FQGTGA. DNA for the CDR3: TGTGCCAGCAGCTCGACCTCGGGGAATTCACCCCTCCACTTT. Its translation: CASSSTSGNSPLHF.

The chain has TRBV7-2 and TRBJ2-7; D gene uncertain. CDR3 length equals 12 residues. The germline V and J ends were trimmed by 5 bases and 2 bases, with 7 bases remaining between them. Germline CDR1 reads SGHTA; CDR2 reads FQGNSA. The CDR3 loop reads CASSRGPYEQYF. The CDR3 DNA follows: TGTGCCAGCAGCCGTGGGCCCTACGAGCAGTACTTC.

V usage is TRBV30 and J usage is TRBJ2-7; 11 nucleotides align to TRBD2. In germline, CDR1 is GTSNPN, CDR2 SVGIG (reference sequence). V trimming: 2 bases; J trimming: 3 bases; junction bases outside the gene matches: 9. The CDR3 loop spans 16 amino acids. The DNA for the CDR3 is TGTGCCTGGAGTCCCCGATTACTAGCGGGGGTCTACGAGCAGTACTTC. It is translated as CAWSPRLLAGVYEQYF.